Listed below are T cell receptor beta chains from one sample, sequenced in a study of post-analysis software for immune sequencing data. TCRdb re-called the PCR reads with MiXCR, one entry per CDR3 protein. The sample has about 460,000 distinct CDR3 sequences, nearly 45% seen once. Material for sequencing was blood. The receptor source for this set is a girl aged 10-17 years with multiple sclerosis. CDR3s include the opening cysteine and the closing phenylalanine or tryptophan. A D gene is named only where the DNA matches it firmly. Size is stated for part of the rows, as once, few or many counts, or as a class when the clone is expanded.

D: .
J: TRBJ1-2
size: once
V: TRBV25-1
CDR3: CASSSGPVGGYTF
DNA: TGTGCCAGCAGTTCCGGGCCTGTAGGCGGCTACACCTTC

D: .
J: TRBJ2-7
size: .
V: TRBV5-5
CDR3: CASSRTVNYEQYF
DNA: TGTGCCAGCAGCCGGACAGTGAACTACGAGCAGTACTTC

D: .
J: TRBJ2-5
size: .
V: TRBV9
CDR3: CASSVAPRGDLGTQYF
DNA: TGTGCCAGCAGCGTAGCCCCCAGGGGGGACCTGGGGACCCAGTACTTC

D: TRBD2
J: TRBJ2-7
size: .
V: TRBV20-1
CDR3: CSASLMGYAGLRDYEQYF
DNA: TGCAGTGCTAGTTTAATGGGTTACGCGGGACTAAGGGACTACGAGCAGTACTTC

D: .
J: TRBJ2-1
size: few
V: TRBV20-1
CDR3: CSARRGSSYNEQFF
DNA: TGCAGTGCTAGAAGGGGGAGCTCCTACAATGAGCAGTTCTTC

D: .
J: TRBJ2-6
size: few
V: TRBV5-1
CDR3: CASSLHSESGANVLTF
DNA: TGCGCCAGCAGCTTACACAGTGAGTCTGGGGCCAACGTCCTGACTTTC

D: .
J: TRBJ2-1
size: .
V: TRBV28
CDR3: CASPSSGNEQFF
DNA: TGTGCCAGCCCCTCCAGTGGAAATGAGCAGTTCTTC

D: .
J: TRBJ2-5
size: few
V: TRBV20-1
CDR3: CSARVASPAETQYF
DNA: TGCAGTGCTAGAGTAGCTAGCCCGGCGGAGACCCAGTACTTC

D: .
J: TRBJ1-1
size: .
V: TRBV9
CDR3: CASSVGGVSTEAFF
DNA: TGTGCCAGCAGCGTAGGAGGAGTTAGCACTGAAGCTTTCTTT

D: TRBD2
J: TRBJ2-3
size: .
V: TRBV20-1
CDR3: CSAPSRLAGDRDTQYF
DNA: TGCAGTGCCCCGTCCCGACTAGCGGGAGATCGGGATACGCAGTATTTT

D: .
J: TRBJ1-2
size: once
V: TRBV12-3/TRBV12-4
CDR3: CAGSLGDGYTF
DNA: TGTGCCGGCAGTTTAGGCGATGGCTACACCTTC

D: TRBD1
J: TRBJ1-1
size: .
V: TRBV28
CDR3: CASRPAGTVAEAFF
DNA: TGTGCCAGCAGACCCGCCGGGACAGTCGCTGAAGCTTTCTTT

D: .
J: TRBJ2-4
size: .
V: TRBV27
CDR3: CASSLGKAKNIQYF
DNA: TGTGCCAGCAGTCTAGGGAAAGCCAAAAACATTCAGTACTTC

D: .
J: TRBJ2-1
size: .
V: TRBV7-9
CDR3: CASSPPLGLNEQFF
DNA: TGTGCCAGCAGCCCCCCCTTAGGACTCAATGAGCAGTTCTTC

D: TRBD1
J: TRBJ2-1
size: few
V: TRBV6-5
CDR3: CASSPGQGWENEQFF
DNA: TGTGCCAGCAGTCCTGGACAGGGATGGGAAAATGAGCAGTTCTTC

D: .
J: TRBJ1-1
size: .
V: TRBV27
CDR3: CASNPGTHKGAFF
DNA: TGTGCCAGCAACCCCGGGACGCACAAGGGAGCTTTCTTT

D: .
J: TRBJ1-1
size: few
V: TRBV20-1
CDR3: CSAIVLNTEAFF
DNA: TGCAGTGCTATAGTCCTGAACACTGAAGCTTTCTTT

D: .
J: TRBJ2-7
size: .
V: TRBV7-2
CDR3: CASSPRGRKQYF
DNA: TGTGCCAGCAGCCCCAGGGGCCGAAAGCAGTACTTC

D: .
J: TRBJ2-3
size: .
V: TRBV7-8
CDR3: CASSLGPGTSSTDTQYF
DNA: TGTGCCAGCAGCTTAGGACCCGGGACCTCATCCACAGATACGCAGTATTTT

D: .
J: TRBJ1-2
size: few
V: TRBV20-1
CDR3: CSASQYNYGYTF
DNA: TGCAGTGCTAGTCAGTATAACTATGGCTACACCTTC

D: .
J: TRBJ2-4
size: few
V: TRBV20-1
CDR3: CSALSAARGIQYF
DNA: TGCAGTGCACTTTCGGCGGCTCGGGGCATTCAGTACTTC

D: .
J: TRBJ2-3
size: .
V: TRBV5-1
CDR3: CASSLLGRSADTQYF
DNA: TGCGCCAGCAGCTTGCTGGGCAGAAGCGCAGATACGCAGTATTTT

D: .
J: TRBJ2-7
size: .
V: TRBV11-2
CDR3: CASSLGVRSNEQYF
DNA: TGTGCCAGCAGCTTGGGTGTTCGGTCCAACGAGCAGTACTTC

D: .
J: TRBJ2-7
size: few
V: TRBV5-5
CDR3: CASSLPLRGYEQYF
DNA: TGTGCCAGCAGCTTACCGCTCAGGGGCTACGAGCAGTACTTC

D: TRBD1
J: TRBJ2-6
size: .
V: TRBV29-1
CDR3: CSVEESGQGSSGANVLTF
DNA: TGCAGCGTTGAAGAATCGGGACAGGGGAGCTCTGGGGCCAACGTCCTGACTTTC

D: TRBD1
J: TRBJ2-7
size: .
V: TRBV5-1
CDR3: CASSGPGQVYEQYF
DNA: TGCGCCAGCAGCGGACCGGGACAGGTCTACGAGCAGTACTTC

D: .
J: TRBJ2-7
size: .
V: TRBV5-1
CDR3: CASSFLQLNEQYF
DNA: TGCGCCAGCAGCTTTCTACAGTTGAACGAGCAGTACTTC

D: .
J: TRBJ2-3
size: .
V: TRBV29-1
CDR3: CSVGFRRRGDTQYF
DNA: TGCAGCGTTGGATTTCGGCGCCGCGGAGATACGCAGTATTTT

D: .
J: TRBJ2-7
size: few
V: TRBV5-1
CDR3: CASSFLFRASSYEQYF
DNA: TGCGCCAGCAGCTTTCTTTTCCGGGCTTCTTCCTACGAGCAGTACTTC

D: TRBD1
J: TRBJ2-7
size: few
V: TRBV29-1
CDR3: CSVEEQGRNSYEQYF
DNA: TGCAGCGTTGAGGAACAGGGGCGTAACTCCTACGAGCAGTACTTC